The T cell receptor beta chain under discussion was sequenced for a study of blood T cell repertoires in COVID-19. In the study overall: Material from acute and convalescent COVID-19 was sourced from the United States, Italy and Spain.

Seattle's cohort entered during active infection and was followed longitudinally. This clone has a handful of counts. As processed by the authors: Amplification with reference gene primers provided the estimates of nucleated cell counts. Sequencing was performed with immunoSEQ multiplex PCR; in TCRdb, only in-frame clones are kept and a portion is missing. V, J and clone size were drawn from that table, and D and trimming were deduced from the DNA. The sample holds about 350,000 clones; roughly 90% are singletons and the top ten take under 5%. Germline V gene sequence: CDR1 MNHEY, CDR2 SVGAGI. Trimming removed 0 bases from V and 4 bases from J, with 7 bases in between. This CDR3 is built from 14 residues.

Sequenced material: peripheral blood. This sequence joins TRBV6-5 and TRBJ1-3; D ambiguous. This clonotype was sampled from a woman aged 55-69 years with COVID-19, enrolled during active disease. As DNA, the CDR3 is TGTGCCAGCAGTTACTCGATCGGGGGAAACACCATATATTTT. Its translation is CASSYSIGGNTIYF.